A selection of T cell receptor beta chains follows, all from one sample in a study of OX40 agonist ivuxolimab in advanced cancers. Assay: immunoSEQ multiplex PCR; the TCRdb copy retains only in-frame clones and omits some. The table lists 60,000 to 75,000 clones, 92% of them singletons. The sequenced sample was CD4+ or CD8+ T cells sorted from blood, obtained in a trial of the OX40 agonist ivuxolimab. Receptor source: an adult with an advanced solid tumor such as melanoma, head and neck, liver or kidney cancer. Each CDR3 is given with its conserved first and last residue. The D gene is left open where the match is weak. A row's size may be missing; if present it is once, few, many or a size class.

D gene: -
clone size: -
V gene: TRBV4-1
J gene: TRBJ2-1
CDR3 protein: CASSHEGWGNEQFF
CDR3 DNA: TGCGCCAGCAGCCACGAGGGCTGGGGGAATGAGCAGTTCTTC

D gene: TRBD1
clone size: -
V gene: TRBV4-1
J gene: TRBJ1-6
CDR3 protein: CASSPPGQGNSPLHF
CDR3 DNA: TGCGCCAGCAGCCCGCCGGGACAGGGGAATTCACCCCTCCACTTT

D gene: TRBD2
clone size: -
V gene: TRBV7-9
J gene: TRBJ2-2
CDR3 protein: CASSTPTSEVGELFF
CDR3 DNA: TGTGCCAGCAGCACCCCGACTAGCGAGGTCGGGGAGCTGTTTTTT

D gene: TRBD2
clone size: -
V gene: TRBV6-5
J gene: TRBJ2-7
CDR3 protein: CASSYPTSGGPYEQYF
CDR3 DNA: TGTGCCAGCAGTTACCCGACTAGCGGGGGGCCCTACGAGCAGTACTTC

D gene: -
clone size: -
V gene: TRBV6-1
J gene: TRBJ1-4
CDR3 protein: CASSEYNFNEKLFF
CDR3 DNA: TGTGCCAGCAGTGAATATAACTTTAATGAAAAACTGTTTTTT

D gene: TRBD2
clone size: -
V gene: TRBV19
J gene: TRBJ2-3
CDR3 protein: CASSGRGGTDTQYF
CDR3 DNA: TGTGCCAGTAGCGGGAGGGGGGGCACAGATACGCAGTATTTT

D gene: -
clone size: once
V gene: TRBV21-1
J gene: TRBJ1-2
CDR3 protein: CASSKVPSYGYTF
CDR3 DNA: TGTGCCAGCAGCAAAGTACCTTCCTATGGCTACACCTTC

D gene: TRBD2
clone size: -
V gene: TRBV7-9
J gene: TRBJ2-3
CDR3 protein: CASSPTSGRLADTQYF
CDR3 DNA: TGTGCCAGCAGCCCGACTAGCGGGAGATTGGCAGATACGCAGTATTTT

D gene: -
clone size: once
V gene: TRBV6-6
J gene: TRBJ1-1
CDR3 protein: CASSRPGTEAFF
CDR3 DNA: TGTGCCAGCAGTCGTCCGGGCACTGAAGCTTTCTTT

D gene: TRBD1
clone size: -
V gene: TRBV7-9
J gene: TRBJ1-2
CDR3 protein: CASSQQGDGYTF
CDR3 DNA: TGTGCCAGCAGCCAACAGGGGGATGGCTACACCTTC

D gene: -
clone size: -
V gene: TRBV14
J gene: TRBJ1-1
CDR3 protein: CASSPLLREDSFMNTEAFF
CDR3 DNA: TGTGCCAGCAGCCCTTTATTACGCGAGGACAGTTTTATGAACACTGAAGCTTTCTTT

D gene: TRBD1
clone size: -
V gene: TRBV7-3
J gene: TRBJ1-1
CDR3 protein: CASSLSAGGNTEAFF
CDR3 DNA: TGTGCCAGCAGCTTAAGTGCAGGGGGGAACACTGAAGCTTTCTTT

D gene: -
clone size: -
V gene: TRBV7-3
J gene: TRBJ2-2
CDR3 protein: CASSLTGMETGELFF
CDR3 DNA: TGTGCCAGCAGCTTAACAGGGATGGAAACCGGGGAGCTGTTTTTT

D gene: -
clone size: -
V gene: TRBV9
J gene: TRBJ1-3
CDR3 protein: CASSVGGSTTSGNTIYF
CDR3 DNA: TGTGCCAGCAGCGTAGGGGGCTCCACCACCTCTGGAAACACCATATATTTT

D gene: -
clone size: -
V gene: TRBV10-3
J gene: TRBJ1-1
CDR3 protein: CAIREKDSLGTEAFF
CDR3 DNA: TGTGCCATCAGAGAAAAGGACAGCTTGGGAACTGAAGCTTTCTTT

D gene: TRBD2
clone size: few
V gene: TRBV11-2
J gene: TRBJ2-1
CDR3 protein: CASSLGTSGPHEQFF
CDR3 DNA: TGTGCCAGCAGCCTGGGGACTAGCGGACCCCATGAGCAGTTCTTC

D gene: -
clone size: -
V gene: TRBV10-3
J gene: TRBJ2-2
CDR3 protein: CAINDGPTGELFF
CDR3 DNA: TGTGCCATCAATGACGGACCCACCGGGGAGCTGTTTTTT

D gene: -
clone size: -
V gene: TRBV29-1
J gene: TRBJ1-1
CDR3 protein: CSASLGSTEAFF
CDR3 DNA: TGCAGCGCCTCGCTGGGAAGCACTGAAGCTTTCTTT

D gene: TRBD1
clone size: -
V gene: TRBV14
J gene: TRBJ2-7
CDR3 protein: CASSSTGGLWYEQYF
CDR3 DNA: TGTGCCAGCAGCTCGACAGGGGGCTTATGGTACGAGCAGTACTTC

D gene: -
clone size: -
V gene: TRBV7-8
J gene: TRBJ2-5
CDR3 protein: CASSLEVGGRETQYF
CDR3 DNA: TGTGCCAGCAGCTTAGAGGTCGGGGGACGGGAGACCCAGTACTTC

D gene: -
clone size: -
V gene: TRBV6-6
J gene: TRBJ2-3
CDR3 protein: CASSHRLTDTQYF
CDR3 DNA: TGTGCCAGCAGTCACAGGCTTACAGATACGCAGTATTTT

D gene: TRBD1
clone size: -
V gene: TRBV29-1
J gene: TRBJ2-3
CDR3 protein: CSVEDQDRSTDTQYF
CDR3 DNA: TGCAGCGTTGAAGACCAGGACAGGAGCACAGATACGCAGTATTTT

D gene: -
clone size: few
V gene: TRBV30
J gene: TRBJ1-1
CDR3 protein: CAWNNWGERGEAFF
CDR3 DNA: TGTGCCTGGAATAACTGGGGGGAACGCGGTGAAGCTTTCTTT

D gene: -
clone size: -
V gene: TRBV7-9
J gene: TRBJ1-1
CDR3 protein: CASSPDRLEAFF
CDR3 DNA: TGTGCCAGCAGCCCGGATAGACTTGAAGCTTTCTTT

D gene: -
clone size: few
V gene: TRBV6-4
J gene: TRBJ2-6
CDR3 protein: CASSDSRSGANVLTF
CDR3 DNA: TGTGCCAGCAGTGACTCCAGGTCTGGGGCCAACGTCCTGACTTTC

D gene: -
clone size: -
V gene: TRBV7-6
J gene: TRBJ1-1
CDR3 protein: CASSSRDTNTEAFF
CDR3 DNA: TGTGCCAGCAGCTCCCGGGACACTAACACTGAAGCTTTCTTT

D gene: TRBD1
clone size: -
V gene: TRBV4-1
J gene: TRBJ2-7
CDR3 protein: CASSQGGQATYEQYF
CDR3 DNA: TGCGCCAGCAGCCAAGGGGGACAGGCCACCTACGAGCAGTACTTC

D gene: -
clone size: -
V gene: TRBV7-6
J gene: TRBJ2-2
CDR3 protein: CASSLEAGAITGELFF
CDR3 DNA: TGTGCCAGCAGCTTAGAGGCGGGGGCCATCACCGGGGAGCTGTTTTTT

D gene: -
clone size: -
V gene: TRBV9
J gene: TRBJ1-4
CDR3 protein: CASSVESGATNEKLFF
CDR3 DNA: TGTGCCAGCAGCGTAGAAAGCGGTGCAACTAATGAAAAACTGTTTTTT

D gene: -
clone size: -
V gene: TRBV4-1
J gene: TRBJ1-1
CDR3 protein: CASTGDTGHTGAFF
CDR3 DNA: TGCGCCAGCACCGGGGACACCGGGCACACGGGAGCTTTCTTT

D gene: TRBD2
clone size: -
V gene: TRBV27
J gene: TRBJ2-1
CDR3 protein: CASSQTSGNNNEQFF
CDR3 DNA: TGTGCCAGCAGTCAGACTAGCGGAAACAACAATGAGCAGTTCTTC

D gene: TRBD1
clone size: once
V gene: TRBV15
J gene: TRBJ1-4
CDR3 protein: CATSRLQGESNEKLFF
CDR3 DNA: TGTGCCACCAGCAGGCTGCAGGGGGAAAGTAATGAAAAACTGTTTTTT

D gene: -
clone size: -
V gene: TRBV11-1
J gene: TRBJ2-2
CDR3 protein: CASSLRARPANTGELFF
CDR3 DNA: TGTGCCAGCAGCCTCCGGGCCCGTCCCGCGAACACCGGGGAGCTGTTTTTT

D gene: -
clone size: -
V gene: TRBV6-5
J gene: TRBJ1-5
CDR3 protein: CASKYSSQLDQPQHF
CDR3 DNA: TGTGCCAGCAAATATTCATCCCAGCTGGATCAGCCCCAGCATTTT

D gene: TRBD1
clone size: -
V gene: TRBV25-1
J gene: TRBJ2-7
CDR3 protein: CATTPGQGNHEQYF
CDR3 DNA: TGTGCCACCACGCCGGGACAGGGCAACCACGAGCAGTACTTC

D gene: -
clone size: -
V gene: TRBV5-1
J gene: TRBJ2-6
CDR3 protein: CASSFLGRRAGANVLTF
CDR3 DNA: TGCGCCAGCAGCTTCTTAGGGAGACGAGCTGGGGCCAACGTCCTGACTTTC

D gene: -
clone size: -
V gene: TRBV19
J gene: TRBJ2-5
CDR3 protein: CASSKGGLETQYF
CDR3 DNA: TGTGCCAGTAGTAAGGGGGGCTTGGAGACCCAGTACTTC

D gene: TRBD1
clone size: -
V gene: TRBV14
J gene: TRBJ2-7
CDR3 protein: CASSPSGQGRLAYEQYF
CDR3 DNA: TGTGCCAGCAGCCCCTCGGGACAGGGAAGATTAGCCTACGAGCAGTACTTC

D gene: -
clone size: -
V gene: TRBV10-3
J gene: TRBJ1-6
CDR3 protein: CAISPKGESNSPLHF
CDR3 DNA: TGTGCCATCAGCCCCAAGGGGGAGAGTAATTCACCCCTCCACTTT

D gene: TRBD2
clone size: -
V gene: TRBV7-6
J gene: TRBJ2-3
CDR3 protein: CASSRRDYQSYTDTQYF
CDR3 DNA: TGTGCCAGCAGCCGTCGGGACTACCAGTCGTACACAGATACGCAGTATTTT

D gene: TRBD1
clone size: medium-sized
V gene: TRBV30
J gene: TRBJ2-7
CDR3 protein: CAWADGTGDYEQYF
CDR3 DNA: TGTGCCTGGGCCGACGGGACAGGAGACTACGAGCAGTACTTC

D gene: -
clone size: -
V gene: TRBV13
J gene: TRBJ2-7
CDR3 protein: CASSLEEVRGSSSYEQYF
CDR3 DNA: TGTGCCAGCAGCTTAGAAGAGGTTCGCGGGTCAAGCTCCTACGAGCAGTACTTC

D gene: -
clone size: -
V gene: TRBV7-6
J gene: TRBJ2-3
CDR3 protein: CASSFLTDTQYF
CDR3 DNA: TGTGCCAGCAGCTTTCTGACAGATACGCAGTATTTT

D gene: TRBD1
clone size: -
V gene: TRBV5-6
J gene: TRBJ2-6
CDR3 protein: CASSLRQGAAGANVLTF
CDR3 DNA: TGTGCCAGCAGCTTACGACAGGGGGCAGCTGGGGCCAACGTCCTGACTTTC

D gene: -
clone size: -
V gene: TRBV5-1
J gene: TRBJ2-5
CDR3 protein: CASSLKRPEPWETQYF
CDR3 DNA: TGCGCCAGCAGCCTGAAGAGGCCCGAACCTTGGGAGACCCAGTACTTC

D gene: TRBD1
clone size: -
V gene: TRBV30
J gene: TRBJ1-1
CDR3 protein: CAWSADRGHKAFF
CDR3 DNA: TGTGCCTGGAGTGCCGACAGGGGACACAAAGCTTTCTTT